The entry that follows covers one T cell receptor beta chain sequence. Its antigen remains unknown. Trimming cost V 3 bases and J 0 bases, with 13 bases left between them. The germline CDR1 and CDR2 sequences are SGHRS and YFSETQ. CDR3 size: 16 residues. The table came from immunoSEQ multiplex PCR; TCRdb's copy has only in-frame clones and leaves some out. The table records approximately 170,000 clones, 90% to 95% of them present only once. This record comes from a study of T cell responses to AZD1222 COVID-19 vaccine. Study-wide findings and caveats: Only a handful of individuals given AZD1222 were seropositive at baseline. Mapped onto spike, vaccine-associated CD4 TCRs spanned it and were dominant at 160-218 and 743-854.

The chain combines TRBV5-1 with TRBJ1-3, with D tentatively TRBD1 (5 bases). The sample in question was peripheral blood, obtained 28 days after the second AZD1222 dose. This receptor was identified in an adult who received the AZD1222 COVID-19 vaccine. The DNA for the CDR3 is TGCGCCAGCAGCTCGGGACGGTCCTACTCTGGAAACACCATATATTTT. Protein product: CASSSGRSYSGNTIYF.